This T cell receptor (beta chain) was documented in a study of blood T cells in healthy people across ages. Primers used in a second PCR of roughly 6 to 11 cycles were a sample-barcoded 5' primer and a J-beta primer mix. A tag from a template-switch adaptor with 12 random nucleotides marked each cDNA molecule. One entry per CDR3 protein, called by TCRdb with MiXCR from the 5' RACE reads. The sample comprises about 800,000 distinct CDR3 sequences, around a quarter of which are singletons, and 3.7% rests with the top ten. CDR3 length: 11 amino acids. This clonotype was counted only a few times. In addition, the sample was reused for a study of T cells of mothers and their children. From that report: Thymic selection molds TCR recombination output in a comparable way in related and unrelated pairs.

The clonotype was recovered from a boy aged 5-17 years in good health. The V and J genes are TRBV21-1 and TRBJ2-5. The J call is doubtful: the DNA matches TRBJ2-1 better. TRBV21-1 is tagged as a pseudogene. Sequences were obtained from blood. The CDR3 nucleotides read TGTGCCAGCAGCAGCACCGTAGAGCAGTTCTTC. It is translated as CASSSTVEQFF.